The present TCR beta chain was sequenced within a study of regulatory T cells in long-lasting Graves disease. Germline trimming cut 5 bases from V and 2 bases from J; bases unmatched to any gene: 8. Germline CDR1 MNHNS, CDR2 SASEGT. The CDR3 spans 15 residues. With iRepertoire HTBI primers and Arm-PCR of CDR3 regions, TCR beta libraries were built. TCRdb reprocessed the multiplex PCR reads with MiXCR, giving one entry per CDR3 protein. The table lists some 450,000 distinct CDR3 sequences, around 17% of them singletons. This clonotype came up many times. Time point in this sample: newly diagnosed GD, antithyroid drugs for less than 3 months. Extracted RNA from PBMCs served as the source of the TCR library. A further study also used this sample, focusing on T cells in Graves' hyperthyroidism and ophthalmopathy.

Sequencing was performed on peripheral blood mononuclear cells (PBMCs), taken at new diagnosis, from a patient treated with antithyroid drugs. V usage is TRBV6-1 and J usage is TRBJ1-2; the match to TRBD1 covers 7 bases. This receptor was taken from a woman aged 25-40 years with Graves disease. Here the CDR3 DNA reads TGTGCCAGCAGTCTGGACAGGAGGGTCAACTATGGCTACACCTTC. This sequence encodes CASSLDRRVNYGYTF.